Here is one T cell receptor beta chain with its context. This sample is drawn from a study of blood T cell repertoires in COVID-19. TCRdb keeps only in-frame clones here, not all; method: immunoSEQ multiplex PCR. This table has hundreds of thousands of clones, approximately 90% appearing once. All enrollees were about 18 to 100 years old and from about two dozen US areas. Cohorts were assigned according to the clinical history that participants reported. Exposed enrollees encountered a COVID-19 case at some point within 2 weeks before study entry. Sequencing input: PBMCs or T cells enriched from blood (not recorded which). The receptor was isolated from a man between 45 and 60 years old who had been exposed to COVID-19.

The CDR3: CASSQEGAGNQPQHF. CDR3 sequence (DNA): TGTGCCAGCAGCCAAGAGGGAGCAGGCAATCAGCCCCAGCATTTT. The rearrangement joins TRBV4-2 to TRBJ1-5; no firm D call. The germline V gene encodes CDR1 LGHNA and CDR2 YNFKEQ. The length of the CDR3 is 15 residues. Trimming removed 0 bases from V and 2 bases from J, with 8 bases in between.